This T cell receptor beta chain was retrieved from a study of T cells in Graves' hyperthyroidism and ophthalmopathy. Across the whole study: Any treatment followed the collection of peripheral blood at initial diagnosis.

This clonotype was recorded at least ten times. Amplification of TCR beta CDR3 regions used RNA as the template. Carried out on the TCR CDR3, a first-round RT-PCR used the HTBI primer set. TCRdb itself ran the multiplex PCR reads through MiXCR, one entry per CDR3 protein. Of about 400,000 distinct CDR3 sequences in the sample, less than 20% were seen once. Per germline, CDR1 ENHRY and CDR2 SYGVKD. The CDR3 is made up of 15 amino acids. Trimming took 3 bases from V and 4 from J; bases not matched to a gene: 8. This chain joins TRBV10-3 and TRBJ2-7, with 8 bases aligning to TRBD2. This TCR was sampled from a woman between 18 and 29 years old with Graves' hyperthyroidism. Source material: blood. The CDR3 region is CAISEVAGMGYEQYF. The DNA for the CDR3 is TGTGCCATCAGTGAAGTAGCGGGAATGGGTTACGAGCAGTACTTC.